This T cell receptor beta chain was recorded in a study of vaccination and CD4 T cells after COVID-19. Cultured CD4+ T cells had their DNA profiled by the Oncomine TCR Beta short-read assay. TCRdb re-called the PCR reads with MiXCR, one entry per CDR3 protein. The sample has roughly 9,300 distinct CDR3 sequences; approximately 60% are singletons. This clonotype was observed a handful of times. Its antigen is not known. The treatment is: roughly 10-day PBMC culture with coronavirus spike peptide pools or control peptides (ViraFEST assay). With 6 bases removed from V and 4 bases from J, the gap between germline ends came to 9 bases. This CDR3 region has 12 residues. Germline CDR1 is MNHEY and CDR2 is SVGEGT.

Specimen: CD4+ T cells from blood, cultured in vitro. The sequence was collected from a human donor who had recovered from COVID-19. The chain joins TRBV6-2 or TRBV6-3 to TRBJ1-1; D remains unclear. CDR3 sequence: CASREGITEAFF. The CDR3, as DNA: TGTGCCAGCAGGGAGGGTATCACTGAAGCTTTCTTT.